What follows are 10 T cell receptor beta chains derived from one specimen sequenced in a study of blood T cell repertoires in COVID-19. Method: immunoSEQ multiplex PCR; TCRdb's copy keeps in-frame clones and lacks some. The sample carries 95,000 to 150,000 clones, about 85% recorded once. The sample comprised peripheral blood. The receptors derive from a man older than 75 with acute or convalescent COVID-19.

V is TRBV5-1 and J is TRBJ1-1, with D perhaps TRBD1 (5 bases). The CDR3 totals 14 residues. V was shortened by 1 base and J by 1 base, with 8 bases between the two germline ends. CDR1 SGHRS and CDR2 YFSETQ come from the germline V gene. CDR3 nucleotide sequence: TGCGCCAGCAGCTTGAAGGGGTCGAACACTGAAGCTTTCTTT. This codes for CASSLKGSNTEAFF.

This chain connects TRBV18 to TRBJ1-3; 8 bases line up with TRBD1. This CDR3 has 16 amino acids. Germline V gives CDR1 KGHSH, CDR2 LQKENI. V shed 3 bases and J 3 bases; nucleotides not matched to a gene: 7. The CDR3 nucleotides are TGTGCCAGCTCACCCCGACAGGGGTCGAATGGAAACACCATATATTTT. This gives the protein CASSPRQGSNGNTIYF.

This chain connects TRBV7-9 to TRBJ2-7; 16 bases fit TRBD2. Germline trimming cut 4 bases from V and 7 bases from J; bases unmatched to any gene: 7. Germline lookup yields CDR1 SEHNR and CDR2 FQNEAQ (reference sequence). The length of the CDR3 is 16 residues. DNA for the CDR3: TGTGCCAGCAGCTCGGGACTAGCGGGAGGGCCTCAAGAGCAGTACTTC. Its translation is CASSSGLAGGPQEQYF.

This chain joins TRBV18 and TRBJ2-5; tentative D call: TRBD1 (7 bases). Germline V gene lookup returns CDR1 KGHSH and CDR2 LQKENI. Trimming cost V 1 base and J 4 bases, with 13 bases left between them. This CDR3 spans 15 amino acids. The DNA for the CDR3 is TGTGCCAGCTCACCACGTGCAGGGGGGTTAGAGACCCAGTACTTC. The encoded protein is CASSPRAGGLETQYF.

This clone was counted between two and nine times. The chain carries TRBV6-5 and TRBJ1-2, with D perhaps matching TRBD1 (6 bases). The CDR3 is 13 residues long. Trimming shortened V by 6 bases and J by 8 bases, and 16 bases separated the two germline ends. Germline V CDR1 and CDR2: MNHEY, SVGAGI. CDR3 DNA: TGTGCCAGCAGCGGTACAGGGATTTGGGGCTACACCTTC. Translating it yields CASSGTGIWGYTF.

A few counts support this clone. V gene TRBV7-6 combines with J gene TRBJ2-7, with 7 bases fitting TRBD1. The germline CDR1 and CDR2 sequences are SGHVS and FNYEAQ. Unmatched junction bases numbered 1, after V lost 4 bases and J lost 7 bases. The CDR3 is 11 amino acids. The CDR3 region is CASSSTGEQYF. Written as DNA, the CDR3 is TGTGCCAGCAGCTCGACAGGGGAGCAGTACTTC.

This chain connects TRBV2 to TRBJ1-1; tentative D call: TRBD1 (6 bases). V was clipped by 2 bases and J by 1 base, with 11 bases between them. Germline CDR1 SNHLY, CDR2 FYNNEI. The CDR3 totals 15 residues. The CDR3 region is CASSEQEGQNTEAFF. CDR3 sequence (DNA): TGTGCCAGCAGTGAACAAGAGGGACAGAACACTGAAGCTTTCTTT. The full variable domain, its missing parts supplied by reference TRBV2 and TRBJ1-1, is EPEVTQTPSHQVTQMGQEVILRCVPISNHLYFYWYRQILGQKVEFLVSFYNNEISEKSEIFDDQFSVERPDGSNFTLKIRSTKLEDSAMYFCASSEQEGQNTEAFFGQGTRLTVV.

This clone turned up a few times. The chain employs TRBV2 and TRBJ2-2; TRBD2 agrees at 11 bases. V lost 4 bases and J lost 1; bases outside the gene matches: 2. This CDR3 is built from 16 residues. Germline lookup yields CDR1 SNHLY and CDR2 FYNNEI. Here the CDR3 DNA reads TGTGCCAGCAGTGCTAGCGGGAGGAAGAACACCGGGGAGCTGTTTTTT. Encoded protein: CASSASGRKNTGELFF.

CDR3 sequence reads: CSVEDPGKEQFF. DNA of the CDR3: TGCAGCGTTGAAGATCCAGGAAAGGAGCAGTTCTTC. The chain links TRBV29-1 to TRBJ2-1; D remains unclear. Germline V CDR1 and CDR2: SQVTM, ANQGSEA. Deletions cut 0 bases from V and 10 bases from J, with 10 bases between. The CDR3 is 12 amino acids.

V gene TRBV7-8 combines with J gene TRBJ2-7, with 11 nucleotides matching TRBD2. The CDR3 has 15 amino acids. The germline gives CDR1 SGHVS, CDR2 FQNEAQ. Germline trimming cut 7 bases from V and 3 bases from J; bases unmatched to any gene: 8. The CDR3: CASTTVTSGIYEQYF. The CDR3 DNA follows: TGTGCCAGCACCACAGTGACTAGCGGGATCTACGAGCAGTACTTC.